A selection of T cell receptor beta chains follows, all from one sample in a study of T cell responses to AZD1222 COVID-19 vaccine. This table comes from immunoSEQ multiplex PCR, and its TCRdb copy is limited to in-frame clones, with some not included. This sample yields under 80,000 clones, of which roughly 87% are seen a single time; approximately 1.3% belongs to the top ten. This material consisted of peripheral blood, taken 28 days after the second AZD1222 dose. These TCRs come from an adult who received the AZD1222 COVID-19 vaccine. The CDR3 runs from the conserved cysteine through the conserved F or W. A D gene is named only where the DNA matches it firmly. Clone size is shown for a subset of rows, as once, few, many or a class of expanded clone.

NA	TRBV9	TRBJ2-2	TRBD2	CASSGTSGREELFF	TGTGCCAGCAGCGGGACTAGCGGGAGGGAGGAGCTGTTTTTT
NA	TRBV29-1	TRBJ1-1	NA	CSVDGSNTEAFF	TGCAGCGTTGACGGGTCGAACACTGAAGCTTTCTTT
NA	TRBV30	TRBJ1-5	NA	CAWGRGQPQHF	TGTGCCTGGGGGCGGGGACAGCCCCAGCATTTT
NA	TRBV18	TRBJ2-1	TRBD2	CASSPIAGVNEQFF	TGTGCCAGCTCACCAATAGCGGGGGTCAATGAGCAGTTCTTC
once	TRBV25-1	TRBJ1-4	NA	CASMSTSTNEKLFF	TGTGCCAGCATGTCGACTTCAACTAATGAAAAACTGTTTTTT
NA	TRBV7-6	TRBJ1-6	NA	CASSLVAGKGVSPLHF	TGTGCCAGCAGCTTAGTGGCAGGGAAGGGAGTTTCACCCCTCCACTTT
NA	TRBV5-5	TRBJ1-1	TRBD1	CASSLERQGEGTEAFF	TGTGCCAGCAGCTTGGAGAGACAGGGGGAAGGCACTGAAGCTTTCTTT
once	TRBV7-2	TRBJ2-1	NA	CASSLALAWPYNEQFF	TGTGCCAGCAGCTTAGCCCTAGCGTGGCCCTACAATGAGCAGTTCTTC
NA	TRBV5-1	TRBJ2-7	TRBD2	CASSLALAGSDEQYF	TGCGCCAGCAGCTTGGCACTAGCGGGAAGCGACGAGCAGTACTTC
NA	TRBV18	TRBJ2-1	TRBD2	CASSPGEGSYNEQFF	TGTGCCAGCTCACCAGGGGAGGGTTCCTACAATGAGCAGTTCTTC
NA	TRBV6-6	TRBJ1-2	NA	CASTGEARGYTF	TGTGCCAGCACCGGGGAGGCGCGCGGCTACACCTTC
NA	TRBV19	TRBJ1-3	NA	CASSTGHSGNTIYF	TGTGCCAGTAGTACAGGTCACTCTGGAAACACCATATATTTT
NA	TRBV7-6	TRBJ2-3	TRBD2	CASSLADSGLATTDTQYF	TGTGCCAGCAGCTTAGCGGATTCGGGACTAGCGACCACAGATACGCAGTATTTT
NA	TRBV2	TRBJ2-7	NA	CASKSLGEGSYEQYF	TGTGCCAGCAAATCGCTGGGAGAGGGATCCTACGAGCAGTACTTC
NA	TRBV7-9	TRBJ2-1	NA	CASTLIRGSYNEQFF	TGTGCCAGCACCTTGATTAGGGGGTCCTACAATGAGCAGTTCTTC
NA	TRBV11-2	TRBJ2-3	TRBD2	CASSLVRTSGPSLRDTQYF	TGTGCCAGCAGCTTAGTAAGGACTAGCGGGCCTTCCTTACGTGATACGCAGTATTTT
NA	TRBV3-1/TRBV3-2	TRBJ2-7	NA	CASSQEGWVASVYEQYF	TGTGCCAGCAGCCAAGAGGGTTGGGTAGCTTCTGTGTACGAGCAGTACTTC
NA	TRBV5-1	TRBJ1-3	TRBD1	CASSLAPGQGAGNTIYF	TGCGCCAGCAGCTTGGCCCCGGGACAGGGGGCTGGAAACACCATATATTTT
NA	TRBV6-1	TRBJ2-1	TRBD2	CASSEVSSGIGAPNEQFF	TGTGCCAGCAGTGAAGTTTCTAGCGGGATCGGAGCCCCCAATGAGCAGTTCTTC
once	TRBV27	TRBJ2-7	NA	CASSLGTARGEQYF	TGTGCCAGCAGTCTAGGGACTGCCAGAGGGGAGCAGTACTTC
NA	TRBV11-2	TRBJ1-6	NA	CASSFGFRSPLHF	TGTGCCAGCAGCTTTGGGTTTAGGTCACCCCTCCACTTT
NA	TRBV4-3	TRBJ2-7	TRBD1	CASSQRTPDRGTGEQYF	TGCGCCAGCAGCCAACGTACACCGGACAGGGGCACTGGCGAGCAGTACTTC
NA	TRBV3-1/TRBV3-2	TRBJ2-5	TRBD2	CASSRGGAGEQETQYF	TGTGCCAGCAGCCGTGGCGGAGCGGGGGAGCAAGAGACCCAGTACTTC
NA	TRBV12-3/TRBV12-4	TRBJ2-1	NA	CASSTHGNEQFF	TGTGCCAGCAGCACTCACGGGAATGAGCAGTTCTTC
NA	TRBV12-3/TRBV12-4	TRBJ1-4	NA	CASSLGRREKLFF	TGTGCCAGCAGTTTAGGTCGGAGGGAAAAACTGTTTTTT
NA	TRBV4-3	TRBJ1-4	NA	CASSQDLDADEKLFF	TGCGCCAGCAGCCAAGATTTGGACGCGGATGAAAAACTGTTTTTT
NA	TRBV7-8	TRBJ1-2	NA	CASSLQGPYGYTF	TGTGCCAGCAGCTTACAGGGGCCCTATGGCTACACCTTC
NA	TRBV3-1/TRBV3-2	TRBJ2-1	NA	CASSQDSPYNEQFF	TGTGCCAGCAGCCAAGATAGCCCCTACAATGAGCAGTTCTTC
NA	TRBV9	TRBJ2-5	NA	CASSSSVGSQETQYF	TGTGCCAGCAGCTCCTCGGTGGGGTCTCAAGAGACCCAGTACTTC
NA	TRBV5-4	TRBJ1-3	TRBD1	CASSAGQGVSGNTIYF	TGTGCCAGCAGCGCGGGACAGGGCGTCTCTGGAAACACCATATATTTT
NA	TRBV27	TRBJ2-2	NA	CASSRRSGSSTGELFF	TGTGCCAGCAGCCGAAGGTCAGGAAGTTCCACCGGGGAGCTGTTTTTT
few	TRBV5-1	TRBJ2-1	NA	CASSLGSYNEQFF	TGCGCCAGCAGCTTGGGTAGCTACAATGAGCAGTTCTTC
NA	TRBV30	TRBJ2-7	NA	CAWSPSYEQYF	TGTGCCTGGAGTCCCAGCTACGAGCAGTACTTC
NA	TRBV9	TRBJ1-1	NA	CASSTSDRNTEAFF	TGTGCCAGCAGCACCTCGGACAGGAACACTGAAGCTTTCTTT
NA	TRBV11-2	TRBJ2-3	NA	CASSLYSTDTQYF	TGTGCCAGCAGCTTATACTCGACAGATACGCAGTATTTT
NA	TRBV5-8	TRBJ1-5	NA	CASGGLLGNQPQHF	TGTGCCAGCGGGGGGTTACTTGGCAATCAGCCCCAGCATTTT
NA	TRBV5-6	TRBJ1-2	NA	CASSLSEVGYTF	TGTGCCAGCAGCTTATCGGAGGTTGGCTACACCTTC
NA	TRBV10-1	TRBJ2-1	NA	CASSREVAGGNEQFF	TGCGCCAGCAGTCGTGAGGTTGCGGGTGGGAATGAGCAGTTCTTC
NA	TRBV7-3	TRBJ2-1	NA	CASSLTGKGSNEQFF	TGTGCCAGCAGTTTAACGGGCAAGGGGAGCAATGAGCAGTTCTTC
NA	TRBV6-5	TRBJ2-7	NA	CASNLQSYEQYF	TGTGCCAGCAACTTACAGAGCTACGAGCAGTACTTC
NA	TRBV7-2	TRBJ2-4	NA	CASTQRDRAVQYF	TGTGCCAGCACCCAAAGGGACCGGGCAGTTCAGTACTTC
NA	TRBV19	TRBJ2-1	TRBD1	CASRGRQGANEQFF	TGTGCCAGTAGGGGCCGACAGGGGGCGAATGAGCAGTTCTTC
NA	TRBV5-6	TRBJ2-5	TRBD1	CASSSGQGIQETQYF	TGTGCCAGCAGCTCCGGACAGGGGATACAAGAGACCCAGTACTTC
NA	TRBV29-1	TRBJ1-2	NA	CSGGSGRDYGYTF	TGCAGCGGTGGTTCGGGGCGGGACTATGGCTACACCTTC
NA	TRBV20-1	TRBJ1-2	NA	CSATYPGGYTF	TGCAGTGCTACGTACCCCGGTGGCTACACCTTC
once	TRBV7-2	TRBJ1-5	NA	CASSLGGGGVRQPQHF	TGTGCCAGCAGCTTAGGGGGAGGGGGAGTGAGGCAGCCCCAGCATTTT
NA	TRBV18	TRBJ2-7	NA	CASSPVAGSRSEQYF	TGTGCCAGCTCTCCCGTGGCGGGGAGTCGGAGCGAGCAGTACTTC
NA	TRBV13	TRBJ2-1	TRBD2	CASSTTSGRTNEQFF	TGTGCCAGCAGCACGACTAGCGGGAGGACCAATGAGCAGTTCTTC
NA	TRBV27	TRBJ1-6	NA	CASAGLYNSPLHF	TGTGCCAGTGCAGGGCTCTATAATTCACCCCTCCACTTT
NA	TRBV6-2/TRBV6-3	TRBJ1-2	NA	CASSFPGAANYGYTF	TGTGCCAGCAGTTTCCCTGGGGCGGCTAACTATGGCTACACCTTC
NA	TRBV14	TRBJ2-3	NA	CASRKGLHHTDTQYF	TGTGCCAGCAGGAAGGGATTACATCACACAGATACGCAGTATTTT
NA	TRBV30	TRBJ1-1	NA	CAWSVPRPSAEAFF	TGTGCCTGGAGTGTCCCCAGACCCTCGGCTGAAGCTTTCTTT
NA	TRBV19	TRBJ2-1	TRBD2	CASTLLAGGPDRYNEQFF	TGTGCCAGTACCTTACTAGCGGGAGGGCCTGATAGGTACAATGAGCAGTTCTTC
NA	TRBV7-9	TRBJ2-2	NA	CASSKGPVNGELFF	TGTGCCAGCAGCAAAGGACCTGTCAACGGGGAGCTGTTTTTT
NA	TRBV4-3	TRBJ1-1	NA	CASSPGVNTEAFF	TGCGCCAGCAGCCCGGGAGTGAACACTGAAGCTTTCTTT
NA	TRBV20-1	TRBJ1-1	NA	CSARAVTEAFF	TGCAGTGCTCGGGCCGTTACTGAAGCTTTCTTT
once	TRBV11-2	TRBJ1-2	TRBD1	CASSLQDRDYGYTF	TGTGCCAGCAGCCTACAGGACAGGGACTATGGCTACACCTTC
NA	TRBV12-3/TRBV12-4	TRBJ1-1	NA	CASSLGLNTEAFF	TGTGCCAGCAGTTTAGGTCTGAACACTGAAGCTTTCTTT
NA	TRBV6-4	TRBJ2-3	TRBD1	CASSDQGQGQDTQYF	TGTGCCAGCAGTGACCAGGGACAGGGGCAGGATACGCAGTATTTT